These 30 T cell receptor beta chains share one sample of origin, sequenced in a study of metastatic and nonmetastatic thyroid tumors. MiXCR was used by TCRdb to re-call the PCR reads. The sample holds 35,000 to 45,000 clones, around 10% seen once. The entire patient cohort was treatment-naive prior to thyroid surgery. The material sequenced was blood. These receptors were obtained from a male donor with papillary thyroid cancer or a benign thyroid nodule (not recorded which). Some clones in this sample may be carry-over from other donors' samples.

This chain links TRBV5-1 with TRBJ2-2; D is unclear. There are 14 residues in the CDR3. Germline V gives CDR1 SGHRS, CDR2 YFSETQ. V gave up 0 bases and J gave up 5 bases, with 8 bases separating them. The CDR3 here is CASSLGPPTGELFF. In DNA, the CDR3 is TGCGCCAGCAGCTTGGGTCCCCCAACCGGGGAGCTGTTTTTT.

Worth noting for this clone: No conserved phenylalanine or tryptophan ends this CDR3, so it is likely a read error. The chain recombines TRBV6-2 or TRBV6-3 with TRBJ1-5; TRBD1 might be the D (5 bases). The CDR3 is 19 amino acids. V was cut by 2 bases and J by 2 bases, with 22 bases left in between. Germline lookup yields CDR1 MNHEY and CDR2 SVGEGT. CDR3 nucleotides: TGTGCCAGCAGTTACCGTCCGACGATAACACCGGGGGGCAATCAGCCCCAGCATTCT. It is translated as CASSYRPTITPGGNQPQHS.

This clone was counted at least ten times. This chain links TRBV5-1 with TRBJ2-7; D is possibly TRBD1 (6 bases). Between the trimmed V and J ends, which lost 4 bases and 4 bases, there was a span of 9 bases. CDR1 and CDR2 (germline): SGHRS, YFSETQ. The CDR3 totals 12 residues. In DNA form, the CDR3 reads TGCGCCAGCAGCGTGAGGGGGTACGAGCAGTACTTC. It translates to CASSVRGYEQYF.

This clone was seen ten or more times. V and J are TRBV4-3 and TRBJ1-2; TRBD1 matches at 8 bases. Per germline, CDR1 LGHNA and CDR2 YSLEER. Germline trimming cut 1 base from V and 6 bases from J; bases unmatched to any gene: 4. CDR3 length equals 14 residues. The CDR3 loop is CASSQGTGRHGYTF. The CDR3, as DNA: TGCGCCAGCAGCCAAGGGACAGGGCGTCATGGCTACACCTTC.

The gene calls are TRBV7-9 and TRBJ1-1; D uncertain. The CDR3 covers 14 residues. Germline V gives CDR1 SEHNR, CDR2 FQNEAQ (reference sequence). The ends were cut back, 6 bases at V and 1 base at J, with 12 bases in the middle. The CDR3 protein is CASSLTDANTEAFF. CDR3 nucleotides: TGTGCCAGCAGTTTAACAGATGCGAACACTGAAGCTTTCTTT.

This chain uses TRBV27 with TRBJ2-7; D remains ambiguous. The CDR3 is 13 amino acids. The V gene lost 8 bases and the J gene lost 2 bases, with 13 bases spanning the gap. CDR1 MNHEY and CDR2 SMNVEV come from the germline V gene (reference sequence). This CDR3 reads CASFSVETYEQYF. The CDR3 DNA sequence: TGTGCCAGCTTTTCGGTCGAAACCTACGAGCAGTACTTC.

This clone was seen ten or more times. This sequence joins TRBV10-3 and TRBJ1-5; no firm D call. The CDR3 spans 13 residues. Trimming removed 4 bases at V and 8 bases at J, with 12 bases between. Germline V lookup: CDR1 ENHRY, CDR2 SYGVKD. The CDR3 reads CAISVGPLEPQHF. For the CDR3, the DNA is TGTGCCATCAGTGTCGGACCCTTGGAGCCCCAGCATTTT.

As regards this clone: A much larger clone sits a single nucleotide away, making a read error possible. The genes are TRBV11-1 and TRBJ2-1; D perhaps matches TRBD2 (5 bases). The CDR3 is 16 residues long. CDR1 and CDR2 from the germline V gene are SGHAT and FQDESV (reference sequence). The V end lost 7 bases, the J end lost 7 bases, and 23 bases lay between the germline ends. The CDR3 loop is CASMPRSGSAFNEQFF. CDR3 bases: TGTGCCAGCATGCCACGGAGTGGGAGCGCTTTTAATGAGCAGTTCTTC.

V and J are TRBV4-3 and TRBJ2-1; D is tentatively TRBD1 or TRBD2 (5 bases each). The CDR3 has 17 residues. Per the germline V gene, CDR1 is LGHNA and CDR2 is YSLEER. Trimming removed 3 bases at V and 4 bases at J, with 19 bases between. Written as DNA, the CDR3 is TGCGCCAGCAGCCAGGGATATGGGGGAGTTCGGTACAATGAGCAGTTCTTC. Its protein product is CASSQGYGGVRYNEQFF.

This clone was seen repeatedly, ten times or more. V usage is TRBV27 and J usage is TRBJ2-4; D is unclear. Deletions cut 2 bases from V and 9 bases from J, with 14 bases between. CDR1 and CDR2 from the germline V gene are MNHEY and SMNVEV (reference sequence). The CDR3 length is 14 residues. The CDR3 sequence: CASSLGIGSLIQYF. The CDR3 DNA is TGTGCCAGCAGTTTAGGGATAGGATCCCTCATTCAGTACTTC.

This clone was picked up many times. The gene calls are TRBV7-2 and TRBJ1-3; 9 positions agree with TRBD1. Germline trimming cut 5 bases from V and 3 bases from J; bases unmatched to any gene: 5. The CDR3 loop spans 15 amino acids. Germline V lookup: CDR1 SGHTA, CDR2 FQGNSA. The CDR3 DNA follows: TGTGCCAGCAGCGCTACAGGGGGCAGTGGAAACACCATATATTTT. Encoded protein: CASSATGGSGNTIYF.

This clone turned up a few times. This sequence joins TRBV28 and TRBJ2-7, with D unclear. Trimming removed 4 bases from V and 3 bases from J, with 19 bases in between. The CDR3 is 16 amino acids. Germline CDR1 is MDHEN and CDR2 is SYDVKM. CDR3 bases: TGTGCCAGCAGTTCCCCCCGTTTGGGGTACGGCTACGAGCAGTACTTC. Protein product: CASSSPRLGYGYEQYF.

In this sample, this clone turned up a few times. The rearrangement uses TRBV10-3 and TRBJ2-1, with 8 positions matching TRBD1. V was pared by 7 bases and J by 8 bases, with 4 bases of the junction left unmatched. Germline V gives CDR1 ENHRY, CDR2 SYGVKD. This CDR3 contains 12 residues. The CDR3 loop reads CAIISGGDEQFF. Here the CDR3 DNA reads TGTGCCATCATCTCAGGGGGCGATGAGCAGTTCTTC.

In its sample, this clone is medium-sized. The rearrangement joins TRBV6-2 or TRBV6-3 to TRBJ2-7, with D unclear. The CDR3 is 14 amino acids. Germline values: CDR1 MNHEY, CDR2 SVGEGT. V gave up 5 bases and J gave up 0 bases, with 11 bases separating them. CDR3 protein: CASSALVSSYEQYF. The DNA for the CDR3 is TGTGCCAGCAGTGCCCTTGTAAGCTCCTACGAGCAGTACTTC.

This clone was picked up many times. The rearrangement uses TRBV7-2 and TRBJ2-1; a possible D gene is TRBD2 (6 bases). Germline values: CDR1 SGHTA, CDR2 FQGNSA. V was trimmed by 4 bases and J by 0 bases, leaving 16 bases between them. This CDR3 has 17 residues. The DNA for the CDR3 is TGTGCCAGCAGCTCCGGATCTAGCGCAAGCTCCTACAATGAGCAGTTCTTC. It codes for CASSSGSSASSYNEQFF.

This clone was seen many times. The rearrangement joins TRBV15 to TRBJ1-5, with a possible D match to TRBD1 (5 bases). CDR3 length equals 15 residues. Germline V gene data show CDR1 as LNHNV and CDR2 as YYDKDF (reference sequence). Trimming removed 0 bases from V and 1 base from J, with 7 bases in between. The DNA for the CDR3 is TGTGCCACCAGCAGAGACAGGGCGAGCAATCAGCCCCAGCATTTT. The encoded protein is CATSRDRASNQPQHF.

This clone was recorded many times. V and J are TRBV2 and TRBJ1-6, with TRBD1 matching 8 bases. The V gene end was trimmed by 5 bases and the J gene end by 7 bases; junction bases not matched to a gene: 10. The CDR3 sequence is 16 residues long. The germline CDR1 and CDR2 sequences are SNHLY and FYNNEI. CDR3 nucleotides: TGTGCCAGCAGTCTACTCTGGACAGGGAGCAATTCACCCCTCCACTTT. Translating gives CASSLLWTGSNSPLHF.

Remarks on this clone: A much larger clone lies a single base off, so this may be a read error. Other DNA sequences within the sample encode an identical CDR3. The chain links TRBV20-1 to TRBJ2-1, with 8 bases fitting TRBD2. CDR1 and CDR2 from the germline V gene are DFQATT and SNEGSKA (reference sequence). CDR3 length: 11 residues. The CDR3 sequence: CSATQRERPTF. The CDR3 coding sequence is TGCAGTGCCACCCAGCGGGAGAGGCCTACCTTT.

By proportion, this clone is medium-sized. The chain uses TRBV6-1 and TRBJ2-3; D tentatively reads TRBD1 or TRBD2 (6 bases each). The germline CDR1 and CDR2 sequences are MNHNS and SASEGT. V was trimmed by 7 bases and J by 3 bases, leaving 14 bases between them. The length of the CDR3 is 14 residues. The CDR3 bases are TGTGCCAGCAAGGTGGGGGCGGGGACAGATACGCAGTATTTT. Protein product: CASKVGAGTDTQYF.

Note on this clone: With a much larger clone just one base away, this may be a read error. This chain uses TRBV30 with TRBJ2-3, with D perhaps matching TRBD1 (5 bases). CDR3 length: 13 residues. V lost 4 bases, J lost 4 bases, and 12 bases lay in between. Germline values: CDR1 GTSNPN, CDR2 SVGIG (reference sequence). This CDR3 is CAWIRGWSDTQYF. CDR3 DNA sequence: TGTGCCTGGATAAGGGGCTGGTCAGATACGCAGTATTTT.

This clone was seen many times. J is TRBJ2-3 and V is TRBV6-1; D gene uncertain. The V end lost 1 base, the J end lost 4 bases, and 6 bases lay between the germline ends. The CDR3 is 13 amino acids. CDR1 is MNHNS, CDR2 SASEGT, per germline. This CDR3 is CASSEGVPDTQYF. As DNA, the CDR3 is TGTGCCAGCAGTGAAGGGGTCCCAGATACGCAGTATTTT.

V is TRBV7-2 and J is TRBJ1-2; 7 nucleotides match TRBD1. Germline assignment: CDR1 SGHTA and CDR2 FQGNSA. The CDR3 length is 14 residues. Unmatched junction bases numbered 7, after V lost 8 bases and J lost 1 base. This chain's CDR3 is CASVGTVGNYGYTF. The CDR3 nucleotides read TGTGCCAGCGTCGGGACAGTGGGTAACTATGGCTACACCTTC.

This clone was seen many times. A much larger clone is a single base away; this may be a read error. This rearrangement joins TRBV6-5 to TRBJ1-1; D gene uncertain. The CDR3 runs to 14 residues. Germline V gene sequence: CDR1 MNHEY, CDR2 SVGAGI. V was shortened by 2 bases and J by 3 bases, with 10 bases between the two germline ends. CDR3 bases: TGTGCCAGCAGTTACCAGAGGGCGGACACTGAAGCTTTCTTT. Protein product: CASSYQRADTEAFF.

Ten or more counts support this clone. This chain connects TRBV7-2 to TRBJ2-3; D is perhaps TRBD2 (6 bases). Trimming stripped 5 bases from V and 6 bases from J, with 12 bases between. The CDR3 runs to 13 residues. The V gene's germline CDR1 is SGHTA and CDR2 FQGNSA. This CDR3 reads CASSQDYLDTQYF. The CDR3 coding sequence is TGTGCCAGCAGCCAGGACTACCTGGATACGCAGTATTTT.

The gene calls are TRBV7-2 and TRBJ1-4; weak D call: TRBD1 (5 bases). CDR1 and CDR2 from the germline V gene are SGHTA and FQGNSA. The CDR3 is 13 residues long. Deletions cut 8 bases from V and 8 bases from J, with 15 bases between. This CDR3 reads CASLGHRKEKLFF. CDR3 bases: TGTGCCAGCTTAGGCCACAGGAAGGAAAAACTGTTTTTT.

This clone was detected many times. The chain couples TRBV7-6 to TRBJ2-1, with D possibly being TRBD1 or TRBD2 (7 bases each). In germline, CDR1 is SGHVS, CDR2 FNYEAQ. The CDR3 has 15 residues. V lost 5 bases and J lost 4, with 15 bases in between. The CDR3 protein is CASSPGGGKYNEQFF. The CDR3 bases are TGTGCCAGCAGCCCAGGGGGGGGCAAATACAATGAGCAGTTCTTC.

This clone was seen many times. This chain joins TRBV2 and TRBJ2-1, with 8 bases matching TRBD2. With V trimmed by 3 bases and J by 2 bases, 3 bases remained unmatched. CDR1 SNHLY and CDR2 FYNNEI come from the germline V gene. This CDR3 is built from 15 residues. In DNA form, the CDR3 reads TGTGCCAGCAGTGAGGGGACTAGGGCCTACAATGAGCAGTTCTTC. Its protein is CASSEGTRAYNEQFF. Looking up the rest from reference TRBV2 and TRBJ2-1 gives the full variable domain: EPEVTQTPSHQVTQMGQEVILRCVPISNHLYFYWYRQILGQKVEFLVSFYNNEISEKSEIFDDQFSVERPDGSNFTLKIRSTKLEDSAMYFCASSEGTRAYNEQFFGPGTRLTVL.

On this clone itself: Just one base apart from a much larger clone, this may be a read error. The chain uses TRBV9 and TRBJ2-3; tentatively, D is TRBD2 (5 bases). This CDR3 spans 12 amino acids. Germline CDR1 SGDLS, CDR2 YYNGEE. CDR3 amino acids: CDSSPRGDTQYF. The CDR3 bases are TGTGACAGCAGCCCCCGAGGGGATACGCAGTATTTT.

This clone was observed at least ten times. The rearrangement joins TRBV9 to TRBJ2-2, with D tentatively TRBD1 (6 bases). This CDR3 is built from 15 residues. V was pared by 0 bases and J by 3 bases, with 9 bases between. Germline-derived CDR1 and CDR2 are SGDLS and YYNGEE. CDR3 residues: CASSVGRQDTGELFF. CDR3 DNA sequence: TGTGCCAGCAGCGTAGGAAGACAGGACACCGGGGAGCTGTTTTTT.

The chain is built from TRBV18 and TRBJ2-6; the D is unclear. The CDR3 contains 17 residues. The V end lost 1 base, the J end lost 0 bases, and 10 bases lay between the germline ends. The V gene's germline CDR1 is KGHSH and CDR2 LQKENI. DNA of the CDR3: TGTGCCAGCTCACCACTGGCTCCCGGCTCTGGGGCCAACGTCCTGACTTTC. Amino acids: CASSPLAPGSGANVLTF. Drawing the rest from reference TRBV18 and TRBJ2-6, the complete variable domain is NAGVMQNPRHLVRRRGQEARLRCSPMKGHSHVYWYRQLPEEGLKFMVYLQKENIIDESGMPKERFSAEFPKEGPSILRIQQVVRGDSAAYFCASSPLAPGSGANVLTFGAGSRLTVL.